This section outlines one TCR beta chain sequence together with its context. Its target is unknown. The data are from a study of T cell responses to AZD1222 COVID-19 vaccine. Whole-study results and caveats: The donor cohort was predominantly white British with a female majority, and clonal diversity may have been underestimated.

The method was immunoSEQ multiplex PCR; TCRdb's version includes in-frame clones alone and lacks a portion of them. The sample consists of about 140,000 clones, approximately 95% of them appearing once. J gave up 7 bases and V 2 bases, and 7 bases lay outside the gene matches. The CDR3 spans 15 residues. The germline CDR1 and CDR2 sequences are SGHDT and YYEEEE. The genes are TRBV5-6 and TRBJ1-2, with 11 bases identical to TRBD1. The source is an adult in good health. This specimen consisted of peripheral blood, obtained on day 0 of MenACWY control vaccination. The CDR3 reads CASSFGTGGMGGYTF. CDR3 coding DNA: TGTGCCAGCAGCTTCGGGACAGGGGGAATGGGTGGCTACACCTTC.